The following is a T cell receptor (beta chain) sequence with its context. The antigen is unknown. This sample is drawn from a study of cytomegalovirus exposure and HLA in healthy donors. Study-level background: Among roughly 180 million T cells, an earlier analysis found 117 million unique TCR beta sequences. The study, taken as a whole, reports: HLA allele associations emerged for some 16,000 TCR beta sequences in a later analysis, at 0.05 false discovery rate. No immune exposure information besides CMV serostatus was available.

This PCR relied on a set of 60 Vbeta primers and 13 Jbeta primers. Clones were read by immunoSEQ multiplex PCR, and TCRdb kept only the in-frame ones, dropping some. The repertoire consists of about 190,000 clones, with 60% to 80% occurring once and the leading ten covering 1.6%. Germline loops: CDR1 SGHDT, CDR2 YYEEEE. There are 15 residues in the CDR3. V lost 4 bases and J 7 bases, leaving 21 bases between the germline ends. The sample consisted of PBMCs. The sequence was obtained from a woman aged 18-30 years in good health and CMV-seronegative. The gene calls are TRBV5-6 and TRBJ2-7, with a tentative D call TRBD2 (7 bases). The CDR3 nucleotides read TGTGCCAGCAGCCTCCAAGGGTTGGGGGGGCGGGAGCAGTACTTC. The encoded protein is CASSLQGLGGREQYF.